Given below is one TCR beta chain in context. Its antigen is still unknown. One end of the junction is discordant with germline, which a read error may explain. The PCR was carried out with 60 Vbeta primers and 13 Jbeta primers. Here immunoSEQ multiplex PCR was the method, and the copy in TCRdb shows in-frame clones only, minus some. The sample consists of 270,000 or so clones, about nine tenths of them appearing once. Each of the donors was a healthy bone marrow donor. The sample originates from a study of cytomegalovirus exposure and HLA in healthy donors. Study-wide findings and caveats: Fewer N-insertions (relative to the approximately 700-donor mean) were reportedly seen in an Asian-associated ancestry cluster in a later analysis. Across all donors, roughly uniform sequencing depth was an assumption of the presence/absence analyses.

This CDR3 is built from 14 residues. CDR1 and CDR2 from the germline V gene are LNHDA and SQIVND (reference sequence). The sequenced material came from PBMCs. The source is a man in his forties in good health and CMV-seropositive. This chain joins TRBV19 and TRBJ2-7; TRBD1 is a possible D gene (6 bases). This chain's CDR3 is CASSITLRGYEQYF. CDR3 DNA: TGTGCTAGTAGTATAACACTCAGGGGCTACGAGCAGTACTTC.